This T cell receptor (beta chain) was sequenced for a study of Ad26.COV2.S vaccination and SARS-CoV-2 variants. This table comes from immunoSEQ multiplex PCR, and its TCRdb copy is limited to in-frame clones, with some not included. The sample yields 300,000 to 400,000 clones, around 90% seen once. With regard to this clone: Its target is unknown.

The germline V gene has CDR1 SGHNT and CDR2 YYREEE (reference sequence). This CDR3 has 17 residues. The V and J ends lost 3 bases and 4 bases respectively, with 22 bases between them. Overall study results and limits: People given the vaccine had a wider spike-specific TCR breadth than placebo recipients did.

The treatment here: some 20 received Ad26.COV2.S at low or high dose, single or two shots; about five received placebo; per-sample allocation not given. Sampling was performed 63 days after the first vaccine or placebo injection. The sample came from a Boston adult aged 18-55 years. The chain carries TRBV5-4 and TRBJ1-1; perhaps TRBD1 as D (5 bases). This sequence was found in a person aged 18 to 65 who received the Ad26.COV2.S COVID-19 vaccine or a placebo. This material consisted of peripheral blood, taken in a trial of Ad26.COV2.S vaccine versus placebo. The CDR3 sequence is CASSSPPGGESGTEAFF. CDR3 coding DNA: TGTGCCAGCAGCTCCCCCCCGGGGGGGGAATCGGGCACTGAAGCTTTCTTT.